The clone carrying this TCR beta chain is labeled medium-sized based on frequency. This specimen comes from a study of CXCR3-negative and CXCR3-positive naive CD8 T cells. As for the study in general: Across all libraries, TRB reads numbered about 135 million, with about 1.5 +/- 0.3 million in each library.

Per the germline V gene, CDR1 is SGDLS and CDR2 is YYNGEE. This CDR3 has 15 residues. Through 5' RACE with UMI labels, the TRB cDNA libraries were prepared. TCRdb re-called the 5' RACE reads; one entry per CDR3 protein, DNA not given. Here the sample table reports about 6,000 distinct CDR3 sequences. The receptor's source is a human donor in good health. Some clones in this sample may be carry-over from other donors' samples. This chain links TRBV9 with TRBJ1-1; TCRdb's D call of TRBD1 is untestable without DNA. The specimen sequenced was naive CXCR3- CD8+ T cells from blood. Stated subset: CD45RO-CCR7+CD27+CD95- naive CD8+ T cells lacking CXCR3 (TNR3-). The CDR3 sequence: CASSVGGGLGAEAFF.